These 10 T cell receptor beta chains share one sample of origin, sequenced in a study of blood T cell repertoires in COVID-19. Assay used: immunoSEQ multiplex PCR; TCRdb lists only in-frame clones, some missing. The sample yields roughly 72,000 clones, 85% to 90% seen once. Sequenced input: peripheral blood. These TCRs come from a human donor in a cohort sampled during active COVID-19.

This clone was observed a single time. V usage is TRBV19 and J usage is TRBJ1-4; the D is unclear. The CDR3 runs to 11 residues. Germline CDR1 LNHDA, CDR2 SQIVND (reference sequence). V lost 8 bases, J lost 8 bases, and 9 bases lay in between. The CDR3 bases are TGTGCCAGTGGGCCCCGGGAAAAACTGTTTTTT. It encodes CASGPREKLFF.

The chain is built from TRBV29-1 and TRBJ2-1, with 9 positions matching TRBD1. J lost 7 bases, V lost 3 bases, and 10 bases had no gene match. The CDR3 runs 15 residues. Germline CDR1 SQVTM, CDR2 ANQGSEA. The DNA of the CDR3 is TGCAGCGTTGATGACCAGGACAGGGGAGGGAATGAGCAGTTCTTC. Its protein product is CSVDDQDRGGNEQFF.

The CDR3 sequence is CASSYGGAQSSDTQYF. CDR3 nucleotides: TGCGCCAGCAGCTACGGGGGGGCCCAGTCATCAGATACGCAGTATTTT. The genes are TRBV5-1 and TRBJ2-3; 8 bases align to TRBD2. The CDR3 has 16 residues. V trimming: 3 bases; J trimming: 4 bases; junction bases outside the gene matches: 10. Germline V CDR1 and CDR2: SGHRS, YFSETQ.

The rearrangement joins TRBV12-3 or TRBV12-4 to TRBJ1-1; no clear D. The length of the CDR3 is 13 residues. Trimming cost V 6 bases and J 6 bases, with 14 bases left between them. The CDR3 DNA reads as TGTGCCAGCAGCCCTAAGATCGGGGCTGAAGCTTTCTTT. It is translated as CASSPKIGAEAFF.

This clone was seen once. CDR3 sequence: CASSTGHIQYEQYF. In nucleotides, the CDR3 is TGTGCCAGCAGTACGGGACATATACAGTACGAGCAGTACTTC. The chain combines TRBV6-5 with TRBJ2-7; D perhaps matches TRBD1 (6 bases). Trimming cost V 5 bases and J 4 bases, with 15 bases left between them. The CDR3 has 14 amino acids. Germline assignment: CDR1 MNHEY and CDR2 SVGAGI.

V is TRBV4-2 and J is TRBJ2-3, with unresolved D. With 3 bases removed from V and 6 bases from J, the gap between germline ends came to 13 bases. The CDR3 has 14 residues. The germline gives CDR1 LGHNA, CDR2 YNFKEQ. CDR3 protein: CASSHAGDGDTQYF. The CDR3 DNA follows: TGTGCCAGCAGCCATGCTGGAGACGGTGATACGCAGTATTTT.

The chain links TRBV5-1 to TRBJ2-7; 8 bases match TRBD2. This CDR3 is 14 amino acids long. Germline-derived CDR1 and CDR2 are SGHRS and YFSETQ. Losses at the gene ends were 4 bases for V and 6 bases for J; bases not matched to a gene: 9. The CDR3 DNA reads TGCGCCAGCAGCCCGACGGGAGGGGTAAGCGAGCAGTACTTC. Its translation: CASSPTGGVSEQYF.

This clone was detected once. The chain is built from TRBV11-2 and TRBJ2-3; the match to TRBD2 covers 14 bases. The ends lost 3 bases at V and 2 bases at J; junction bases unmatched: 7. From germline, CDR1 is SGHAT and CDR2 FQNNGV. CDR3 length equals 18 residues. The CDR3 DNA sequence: TGTGCCAGCAGCTTTTGGACTAGCGGGGGGTCCTACACAGATACGCAGTATTTT. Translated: CASSFWTSGGSYTDTQYF.

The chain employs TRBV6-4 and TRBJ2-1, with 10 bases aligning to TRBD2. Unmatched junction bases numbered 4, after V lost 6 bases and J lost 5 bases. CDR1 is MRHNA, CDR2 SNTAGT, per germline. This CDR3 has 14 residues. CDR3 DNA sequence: TGTGCCAGCAGAAGCGGGGGGGCTGACAATGAGCAGTTCTTC. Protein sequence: CASRSGGADNEQFF.

The CDR3 is CASSSGQGDYGYTF. CDR3 coding DNA: TGTGCCAGCAGCTCCGGACAGGGTGACTATGGCTACACCTTC. The chain couples TRBV7-9 to TRBJ1-2, with TRBD1 matching over 8 bases. The CDR3 runs to 14 residues. Germline V gene lookup returns CDR1 SEHNR and CDR2 FQNEAQ (reference sequence). Germline trimming cut 4 bases from V and 3 bases from J; bases unmatched to any gene: 4.